This T cell receptor beta chain was captured by sequencing in a study of shared clonotypes between healthy human individuals. As for this clone: In the same sample, other DNA sequences code for this CDR3.

The V gene lost 0 bases and the J gene lost 3 bases, with 9 bases spanning the gap. Germline values: CDR1 MNHEY, CDR2 SVGAGI. The CDR3 spans 14 residues. The table came from immunoSEQ multiplex PCR; TCRdb's copy has only in-frame clones and leaves some out. The sample includes some 690,000 clones, about 92% of them seen just once. The material sequenced was memory CD8+ T cells from PBMCs. Subset reported: CD45RO+ cells pooled with CCR7-negative TemRA cells. V gene TRBV6-5 combines with J gene TRBJ2-7; no definite D call. The receptor was derived from a man between 18 and 29 years old in good health. Some clones in this sample may be carry-over from other donors' samples. CDR3 amino acids: CASSYSDSSYEQYF. CDR3 DNA: TGTGCCAGCAGTTACTCGGATAGCAGCTACGAGCAGTACTTC.